Below, 10 T cell receptor beta chains from the same sample are listed, as sequenced in a study of OX40 agonist ivuxolimab in advanced cancers. TCRdb's table, derived via immunoSEQ multiplex PCR, lists solely in-frame clones and lacks some. The sample includes tens of thousands of clones, over 60% of them seen just once. The specimen was CD4+ or CD8+ T cells sorted from blood, collected in a trial of the OX40 agonist ivuxolimab. These receptors came from an adult with an advanced solid tumor such as melanoma, head and neck, liver or kidney cancer.

The chain couples TRBV5-6 to TRBJ2-7; perhaps D is TRBD1 or TRBD2 (5 bases each). Germline values: CDR1 SGHDT, CDR2 YYEEEE. The CDR3 has 12 amino acids. The V end lost 1 base, the J end lost 5 bases, and 7 bases lay between the germline ends. CDR3 amino acids: CASSLMGDEQYF. The DNA for the CDR3 is TGTGCCAGCAGCTTGATGGGGGACGAGCAGTACTTC.

This rearrangement joins TRBV27 to TRBJ1-1; possible D gene TRBD1, 5 bases. The CDR3 is 14 amino acids. Germline-derived CDR1 and CDR2 are MNHEY and SMNVEV (reference sequence). Trimming took off 3 bases at V and 0 bases at J, with 8 bases between the two ends. The DNA for the CDR3 is TGTGCCAGCAGTTTGACAGCGATGAACACTGAAGCTTTCTTT. It encodes CASSLTAMNTEAFF.

CDR3 sequence: CASSSWQGPSLLIYEQYF. The DNA for the CDR3 is TGCGCCAGCAGCTCTTGGCAAGGCCCCTCGCTCCTAATCTACGAGCAGTACTTC. The chain joins TRBV4-1 to TRBJ2-7; D not certain. Trimming pared 5 bases from V and 3 bases from J, leaving 26 bases between. CDR3 length equals 18 residues. Per germline, CDR1 MGHRA and CDR2 YSYEKL.

This sequence joins TRBV7-9 and TRBJ2-7; D may be TRBD2 (6 bases). The germline CDR1 and CDR2 sequences are SEHNR and FQNEAQ (reference sequence). V shed 1 base and J shed 4 bases, with 14 bases lying between them. The CDR3 covers 15 residues. CDR3 sequence (DNA): TGTGCCAGCAGCTTAGGGGGTGGAGGGCGGTACGAGCAGTACTTC. It specifies CASSLGGGGRYEQYF.

The V and J genes are TRBV11-1 and TRBJ2-5; 14 bases line up with TRBD2. The germline V gene encodes CDR1 SGHAT and CDR2 FQDESV (reference sequence). Trimming at V came to 5 bases and at J to 5 bases, leaving 7 bases not matched to a gene. The CDR3 loop spans 16 amino acids. CDR3: CASSPRGLAGEETQYF. The CDR3 DNA is TGTGCCAGCAGCCCCCGGGGACTAGCGGGGGAGGAGACCCAGTACTTC. Full variable domain (outside the CDR3, taken from reference TRBV11-1 and TRBJ2-5): EAEVAQSPRYKITEKSQAVAFWCDPISGHATLYWYRQILGQGPELLVQFQDESVVDDSQLPKDRFSAERLKGVDSTLKIQPAELGDSAMYLCASSPRGLAGEETQYFGPGTRLLVL.

The sample holds a few counts of this clone. The chain joins TRBV4-1 to TRBJ2-1, with 14 bases identical to TRBD2. V trimming: 4 bases; J trimming: 10 bases; junction bases outside the gene matches: 6. The CDR3 length is 15 residues. Germline assignment: CDR1 MGHRA and CDR2 YSYEKL. CDR3 sequence (DNA): TGCGCCAGCAGCCCCCGACTAGCGGGAGGGAGGGAGCAGTTCTTC. Encoded protein: CASSPRLAGGREQFF.

The chain has TRBV30 and TRBJ2-7; D may be TRBD1 (6 bases). V lost 2 bases, J lost 4 bases, and 12 bases lay in between. Germline loops: CDR1 GTSNPN, CDR2 SVGIG (reference sequence). The CDR3 is 13 residues long. The CDR3 is CAWSSGQPYEQYF. The CDR3 DNA reads TGTGCCTGGAGTTCGGGACAACCATACGAGCAGTACTTC.

The V call is TRBV2, the J call TRBJ2-1; maybe TRBD2 (5 bases). The V end was cut by 7 bases, the J end by 0 bases, with 13 bases between. From germline, CDR1 is SNHLY and CDR2 FYNNEI. CDR3 length equals 15 residues. The CDR3: CASMAGLSSYNEQFF. The DNA for the CDR3 is TGTGCCAGCATGGCAGGACTTAGCTCCTACAATGAGCAGTTCTTC.

The chain combines TRBV10-1 with TRBJ1-1; possible D gene TRBD1, 6 bases. The CDR3 loop spans 14 amino acids. Trimming removed 6 bases at V and 3 bases at J, with 14 bases between. Germline CDR1 is WNHNN and CDR2 is SYGVQD (reference sequence). The CDR3 sequence: CASSLTGAYTEAFF. In DNA, the CDR3 is TGCGCCAGCAGCCTGACGGGGGCGTACACTGAAGCTTTCTTT.

The chain carries TRBV30 and TRBJ1-2; D possibly corresponds to TRBD1 (5 bases). The CDR3 is 15 residues long. CDR1 is GTSNPN and CDR2 is SVGIG in the germline V gene (reference sequence). V was shortened by 1 base and J by 3 bases, with 15 bases between the two germline ends. CDR3 amino acids: CAWSGMGRVYYGYTF. CDR3 coding DNA: TGTGCCTGGAGTGGCATGGGCAGGGTATACTATGGCTACACCTTC.